The sequence of this T cell receptor beta chain was determined in a study of shared clonotypes between healthy human individuals. The table came from immunoSEQ multiplex PCR; TCRdb's copy has only in-frame clones and leaves some out. Counted here are about 1.1 million clones, approximately 80% occurring once; the ten biggest clones make up almost 0.9%. V was shortened by 6 bases and J by 6 bases, with 15 bases between the two germline ends. This CDR3 region has 13 residues. Germline loops: CDR1 MNHNS, CDR2 SASEGT. This sequence joins TRBV6-1 and TRBJ2-7; D might be TRBD1 (5 bases). The clonotype originates from a man aged 18 to 29 in good health. Some clones in this sample may be carry-over from other donors' samples. The source material was memory CD4+ T cells from PBMCs. Indicated subset: CD45RA-negative fraction. Here the CDR3 DNA reads TGTGCCAGCAGCAACGAGGCAGGGTTCGAGCAGTACTTC. Encoded protein: CASSNEAGFEQYF.